A selection of T cell receptor beta chains follows, all from one sample in a study of cytomegalovirus exposure and HLA in healthy donors. Using immunoSEQ multiplex PCR, the repertoire was profiled, and TCRdb retains in-frame clones only, with some absent. The repertoire holds about 150,000 clones, with about 71% as singletons. The sequenced material came from PBMCs. The receptors shown here come from a woman aged 60-70 years in good health and CMV-seropositive. The CDR3 runs from the conserved cysteine through the conserved F or W. The order of the fields is J gene, clone size, D gene, V gene, CDR3 protein, CDR3 DNA. D genes are given only for firm matches. Some rows mark clone size as missing; the rest say once, few, many or name a class of expanded clone.

TRBJ2-4	NA	NA	TRBV19	CASSSWRSGDIQYF	TGTGCCAGTAGTTCCTGGCGGTCCGGGGACATTCAGTACTTC
TRBJ2-2	NA	NA	TRBV9	CASSVAGGTGELFF	TGTGCCAGCAGCGTAGCGGGTGGGACCGGGGAGCTGTTTTTT
TRBJ2-7	NA	TRBD2	TRBV5-1	CASSSSLAGRAYEQYF	TGCGCCAGCAGCTCATCACTAGCGGGAAGGGCCTACGAGCAGTACTTC
TRBJ1-2	NA	TRBD1	TRBV5-1	CASSLVGQNYGYTF	TGCGCCAGCAGCTTGGTGGGACAGAACTATGGCTACACCTTC
TRBJ1-5	NA	NA	TRBV10-3	CAISVTQSNQPQHF	TGTGCCATCAGTGTCACACAGAGCAATCAGCCCCAGCATTTT
TRBJ2-5	NA	NA	TRBV5-1	CASSLAVGAAQETQYF	TGCGCCAGCAGCTTGGCCGTAGGGGCAGCCCAAGAGACCCAGTACTTC
TRBJ2-7	few	TRBD2	TRBV5-1	CASSSGTSAYEQYF	TGCGCCAGCAGCTCCGGGACTAGCGCCTACGAGCAGTACTTC
TRBJ2-1	few	TRBD2	TRBV7-2	CASSPPGLNPNEQFF	TGTGCCAGCAGCCCTCCGGGACTAAACCCTAATGAGCAGTTCTTC
TRBJ1-2	NA	NA	TRBV6-6	CASSIGGEVGYTF	TGTGCCAGCAGTATAGGGGGAGAGGTTGGCTACACCTTC
TRBJ1-4	NA	NA	TRBV28	CASTLPGHSSEKLFF	TGTGCCAGCACCTTACCGGGACATTCTAGTGAAAAACTGTTTTTT
TRBJ1-5	NA	NA	TRBV5-6	CASSWGVNQPQHF	TGTGCCAGCAGCTGGGGGGTAAATCAGCCCCAGCATTTT
TRBJ1-1	NA	NA	TRBV7-8	CASSLAGARGNTEAFF	TGTGCCAGCAGCTTAGCAGGGGCGCGGGGGAACACTGAAGCTTTCTTT
TRBJ1-1	NA	NA	TRBV19	CASRNRDLPGRAEAFF	TGTGCCAGTAGAAACCGGGACCTACCGGGGAGGGCTGAAGCTTTCTTT
TRBJ2-7	few	TRBD2	TRBV9	CASSVGSSGGQQYF	TGTGCCAGCAGCGTAGGGTCTAGCGGGGGCCAGCAGTACTTC
TRBJ2-7	NA	NA	TRBV10-1	CASSESSGAYEQYF	TGCGCCAGCAGTGAGTCGTCAGGGGCCTACGAGCAGTACTTC
TRBJ1-1	NA	NA	TRBV28	CASSLWSEAFF	TGTGCCAGCAGTTTATGGAGTGAAGCTTTCTTT
TRBJ1-5	NA	NA	TRBV7-2	CASSSNAGSEAQHF	TGTGCCAGCAGCTCCAATGCGGGTTCAGAGGCCCAGCATTTT
TRBJ1-1	few	TRBD1	TRBV6-1	CASSDQGASTEAFF	TGTGCCAGCAGTGATCAGGGGGCCAGCACTGAAGCTTTCTTT
TRBJ1-1	NA	NA	TRBV20-1	CSGKRGTEAFF	TGCAGTGGGAAGCGGGGCACTGAAGCTTTCTTT
TRBJ2-7	few	TRBD1	TRBV6-5	CASSYRTGWYEQYF	TGTGCCAGCAGTTACAGGACAGGGTGGTACGAGCAGTACTTC
TRBJ1-1	NA	TRBD1	TRBV5-6	CASSGAGGLNTEAFF	TGTGCCAGCAGCGGAGCAGGGGGCCTGAACACTGAAGCTTTCTTT
TRBJ2-3	NA	NA	TRBV2	CASSEYLSADTQYF	TGTGCCAGCAGTGAATATCTTAGTGCAGATACGCAGTATTTT
TRBJ1-1	NA	NA	TRBV28	CASSLAGRGTEAFF	TGTGCCAGCAGTTTGGCAGGGCGGGGCACTGAAGCTTTCTTT
TRBJ1-2	NA	NA	TRBV5-1	CASSLEGHSYGYTF	TGCGCCAGCAGCTTGGAGGGACATAGCTATGGCTACACCTTC
TRBJ1-5	NA	NA	TRBV6-5	CASSSTRGVSNQPQHF	TGTGCCAGCAGTTCGACCCGGGGGGTGAGCAATCAGCCCCAGCATTTT
TRBJ2-5	NA	NA	TRBV15	CATSRGPETQYF	TGTGCCACCAGCAGGGGCCCAGAGACCCAGTACTTC
TRBJ2-1	NA	TRBD1	TRBV11-3	CASSSGQGDRNEQFF	TGTGCCAGCAGCTCAGGACAGGGGGACCGGAATGAGCAGTTCTTC
TRBJ2-1	NA	TRBD2	TRBV4-1	CASSQERLAGNEQFF	TGCGCCAGCAGCCAAGAAAGGCTAGCGGGCAATGAGCAGTTCTTC
TRBJ1-1	NA	NA	TRBV7-9	CASSLLGAGMNTEAFF	TGTGCCAGCAGCTTATTGGGTGCAGGGATGAACACTGAAGCTTTCTTT
TRBJ1-1	few	NA	TRBV25-1	CASRGHLNTEAFF	TGTGCCAGCAGGGGACACCTGAACACTGAAGCTTTCTTT
TRBJ1-1	NA	NA	TRBV6-5	CASSQPGHLSTEAFF	TGTGCCAGCAGTCAACCGGGACACCTTAGCACTGAAGCTTTCTTT
TRBJ1-5	NA	NA	TRBV28	CASSLFSGPQHF	TGTGCCAGCAGTTTATTTTCGGGGCCCCAGCATTTT
TRBJ2-4	NA	NA	TRBV28	CASSGTGALNIQYF	TGTGCCAGCAGTGGAACGGGAGCGTTGAACATTCAGTACTTC
TRBJ2-7	NA	NA	TRBV5-1	CASSEARTYEQYF	TGCGCCAGCAGCGAAGCGCGAACCTACGAGCAGTACTTC
TRBJ1-2	NA	TRBD1	TRBV11-2	CASSSQGQGAGYTF	TGTGCCAGCAGCTCCCAGGGACAGGGTGCTGGCTACACCTTC
TRBJ1-2	NA	TRBD1	TRBV6-6	CASSLQGNYGYTF	TGTGCCAGCAGTCTACAGGGGAACTATGGCTACACCTTC
TRBJ1-2	few	TRBD1	TRBV28	CASSPITGGYGYTF	TGTGCCAGCAGTCCTATTACAGGGGGCTATGGCTACACCTTC
TRBJ1-1	NA	NA	TRBV6-1	CASSEAGRGAFF	TGTGCCAGCAGTGAAGCGGGGAGGGGAGCTTTCTTT
TRBJ1-1	NA	TRBD1	TRBV5-1	CASSQEGQVNTEAFF	TGCGCCAGCAGCCAAGAGGGACAGGTGAACACTGAAGCTTTCTTT
TRBJ1-1	NA	NA	TRBV27	CASSLISPGNTEAFF	TGTGCCAGCAGTTTAATATCCCCGGGAAACACTGAAGCTTTCTTT
TRBJ2-3	NA	TRBD1	TRBV5-1	CASSPTGQPFYTQYF	TGCGCCAGCAGCCCTACGGGACAGCCCTTTTATACGCAGTATTTT
TRBJ2-7	NA	TRBD1	TRBV27	CASSAILGQPYEQYF	TGTGCCAGCAGTGCAATCCTGGGACAGCCCTACGAGCAGTACTTC
TRBJ1-2	NA	TRBD1	TRBV7-2	CASSPRGQVYGYTF	TGTGCCAGCAGCCCCAGGGGACAGGTCTATGGCTACACCTTC
TRBJ2-7	NA	NA	TRBV4-1	CASSQGRARLRANEQYF	TGCGCCAGCAGCCAAGGTCGAGCCCGACTCCGCGCAAACGAGCAGTACTTC
TRBJ1-2	NA	NA	TRBV18	CASSPGGDYGYTF	TGTGCCAGCTCACCAGGCGGGGACTATGGCTACACCTTC
TRBJ1-2	NA	NA	TRBV11-2	CASSLGVGGNGYTF	TGTGCCAGCAGCTTAGGGGTCGGCGGGAATGGCTACACCTTC
TRBJ1-1	NA	NA	TRBV6-1	CASSEDVAGVGTEAFF	TGTGCCAGCAGTGAAGACGTGGCAGGGGTAGGGACTGAAGCTTTCTTT
TRBJ1-1	few	NA	TRBV7-9	CASRKARGTEAFF	TGTGCCAGCAGGAAGGCCCGGGGGACTGAAGCTTTCTTT